The next 13 T cell receptor beta chains were all read from a single sample in a study of T-cell memory formation after mild COVID-19. TCRdb called the 5' RACE reads again in MiXCR, with one record for every CDR3 protein. This table holds around 250,000 distinct CDR3 sequences, about a sixth found once. The specimen was PBMCs or a T cell subset sorted from them (not recorded which). Receptor source: a man aged 18 to 29 who had mild COVID-19 (a few samples of this study predate the infection). Cell type and time point are not known.

The V call is TRBV4-3, the J call TRBJ2-7; D is possibly TRBD2 (5 bases). The germline gives CDR1 LGHNA, CDR2 YSLEER. The CDR3 extends over 13 amino acids. V shed 0 bases and J shed 6 bases, with 9 bases lying between them. The CDR3 spells CASSQERVSEQYF. The DNA of the CDR3 is TGCGCCAGCAGCCAAGAGAGGGTGAGCGAGCAGTACTTC.

As to this clonotype: Germline and junction disagree at one end, which may indicate a read error. This chain joins TRBV9 and TRBJ1-2; 10 positions match TRBD1. CDR1 and CDR2 from the germline V gene are SGDLS and YYNGEE. The CDR3 runs 16 residues. CDR3 sequence reads: CASSQTGQGSYYGYTF. DNA of the CDR3: TGTGCCAGCAGCCAAACGGGACAGGGGTCATACTATGGTTACACCTTC. The full variable domain, rest sourced from reference TRBV9 and TRBJ1-2, is DSGVTQTPKHLITATGQRVTLRCSPRSGDLSVYWYQQSLDQGLQFLIQYYNGEERAKGNILERFSAQQFPDLHSELNLSSLELGDSALYFCASSQTGQGSYYGYTFGSGTRLTVV.

In this sample, this clonotype turned up a few times. The CDR3 reads CASITTGAYGYTF. DNA of the CDR3: TGTGCCAGCATCACGACAGGGGCCTATGGCTACACCTTC. The rearrangement links TRBV7-9 to TRBJ1-2; TRBD1 matches at 8 bases. With V trimmed by 7 bases and J by 4 bases, 5 bases remained unmatched. The germline V gene has CDR1 SEHNR and CDR2 FQNEAQ (reference sequence). The CDR3 consists of 13 residues.

This clonotype was seen a single time. V usage is TRBV6-2 or TRBV6-3 and J usage is TRBJ1-4; D is possibly TRBD1 (6 bases). The CDR3 is 17 residues long. V was shortened by 8 bases and J by 2 bases, with 21 bases between the two germline ends. CDR1 is MNHEY, CDR2 SVGEGT, per germline. DNA of the CDR3: TGTGCCAGCGGTCGCCAGGGGAGACTGACGACTAATGAAAAACTGTTTTTT. Its translation: CASGRQGRLTTNEKLFF.

This clonotype appeared a few times. The DNA for the CDR3 is TGCAGCGTGGCATCGGCGGGGGGCAATGAGCAGTTCTTC. This sequence encodes CSVASAGGNEQFF. This chain links TRBV29-1 with TRBJ2-1; TRBD2 agrees at 8 bases. Trimming at V came to 6 bases and at J to 6 bases, leaving 7 bases not matched to a gene. This CDR3 spans 13 amino acids. CDR1 and CDR2 from the germline V gene are SQVTM and ANQGSEA.

There are a few counts of this clonotype. The chain links TRBV4-1 to TRBJ2-7, with 7 bases aligning to TRBD2. Looked up from germline, CDR1 is MGHRA and CDR2 is YSYEKL. This CDR3 has 15 amino acids. V lost 0 bases to trimming and J lost 0 bases; unmatched junction nucleotides: 2. The CDR3 nucleotides read TGCGCCAGCAGCCAAGATTGGGGGGGCTCCTACGAGCAGTACGTC. Amino acid sequence: CASSQDWGGSYEQYV.

The gene calls are TRBV6-2 or TRBV6-3 and TRBJ2-7, with TRBD1 matching over 12 bases. V dropped 3 bases and J dropped 0; count of bases not matched to a gene: 15. Germline V gives CDR1 MNHEY, CDR2 SVGEGT. This CDR3 contains 20 residues. The CDR3 is CASSYRMGQGALLSSYEQYV. The CDR3 DNA reads as TGTGCCAGCAGTTATCGGATGGGACAGGGGGCTCTTCTCAGCTCCTACGAGCAGTACGTC.

V usage is TRBV7-6 and J usage is TRBJ1-5; 7 nucleotides agree with TRBD1. This CDR3 has 14 residues. Germline loops: CDR1 SGHVS, CDR2 FNYEAQ. V shed 5 bases, J shed 4 bases, and the junction held 5 bases outside the gene matches. The CDR3 is CASSRGGQNQPQHF. Here the CDR3 DNA reads TGTGCCAGCAGCCGTGGGGGACAGAATCAGCCCCAGCATTTT.

The V and J genes are TRBV12-3 or TRBV12-4 and TRBJ2-7, with D perhaps matching TRBD1 or TRBD2 (5 bases each). V was trimmed by 4 bases and J by 7 bases, leaving 14 bases between them. The CDR3 is 13 amino acids. The CDR3 loop is CASSSMGTGEQYV. In nucleotides, the CDR3 is TGTGCCAGCAGTTCCATGGGGACGGGAGAGCAGTACGTC.

This clonotype came up a few times. The chain combines TRBV25-1 with TRBJ1-2, with a weak D call TRBD1 (5 bases). V lost 2 bases and J 6 bases, leaving 10 bases between the germline ends. The CDR3 is 13 residues long. The germline gives CDR1 MGHDK, CDR2 SYGVNS. In DNA form, the CDR3 reads TGTGCCAGCAGTGAAGCAGGGCAGGATGGCTACACCTTC. The encoded protein is CASSEAGQDGYTF.

This clonotype was observed a few times. This chain joins TRBV20-1 and TRBJ2-5; 9 bases line up with TRBD2. With 3 bases clipped from V and 4 bases from J, the junction kept 12 bases outside the gene matches. Per germline, CDR1 DFQATT and CDR2 SNEGSKA (reference sequence). The CDR3 length is 16 residues. This chain's CDR3 is CSASPGASGVRETQYF. CDR3 nucleotides: TGCAGTGCTAGTCCGGGGGCTAGCGGGGTTCGAGAGACCCAGTACTTC.

This clonotype was counted between two and nine times. The J gene is TRBJ2-3, the V gene TRBV5-1; 12 bases align to TRBD2. The germline V gene encodes CDR1 SGHRS and CDR2 YFSETQ. J was trimmed by 5 bases and V by 7 bases; bases with no gene match: 5. This CDR3 contains 14 residues. The CDR3: CASASGGAEDTQYF. The CDR3 coding sequence is TGCGCCAGCGCTAGCGGGGGGGCCGAAGATACGCAGTATTTT.

The chain joins TRBV28 to TRBJ1-2; the D is unclear. The V and J ends lost 1 base and 6 bases respectively, with 12 bases between them. CDR1 and CDR2 from the germline V gene are MDHEN and SYDVKM. This CDR3 is built from 14 residues. The CDR3 region is CASSLSGLGNGYTF. The DNA of the CDR3 is TGTGCCAGCAGTTTATCGGGGTTAGGGAATGGCTACACCTTC.